This T cell receptor beta chain comes out of a study of blood T cell repertoires in COVID-19. The wider study: Samples taken during acute and convalescent COVID-19 were collected in the United States, Italy and Spain.

Per the study methods: Estimation of nucleated cell counts was performed using reference gene primer amplification. The repertoire was sequenced with immunoSEQ multiplex PCR; TCRdb's copy has only in-frame clones and lacks some. That table is the source of V, J and clone size, and D and trimming were worked out from the DNA. The sample lists roughly 160,000 clones; just under 85% were seen once. The sequenced sample was peripheral blood. This sequence was found in an elderly woman with COVID-19, enrolled during active disease.

The CDR3 loop reads CASKKRQGGSYNEQFF. The CDR3 region has the DNA TGTGCCAGCAAAAAGCGACAGGGTGGGTCCTACAATGAGCAGTTCTTC. The V call is TRBV2, the J call TRBJ2-1, with 7 bases identical to TRBD1. The CDR3 totals 16 residues. The germline V gene has CDR1 SNHLY and CDR2 FYNNEI. The junction had 10 bases not matched to a gene; V was cut back by 7 bases and J by 1 base. The full variable domain, in which reference TRBV2 and TRBJ2-1 provide the parts outside the CDR3, is EPEVTQTPSHQVTQMGQEVILRCVPISNHLYFYWYRQILGQKVEFLVSFYNNEISEKSEIFDDQFSVERPDGSNFTLKIRSTKLEDSAMYFCASKKRQGGSYNEQFFGPGTRLTVL.